The 2 T cell receptor beta chains listed next were all sequenced from one sample in a study of blood T cells in healthy people across ages. Primed by a sample-barcoded 5' primer and a J-beta primer mix, a second PCR proceeded for about 7 to 12 cycles. TCRdb re-called the 5' RACE reads through MiXCR, storing one row per CDR3 protein. The repertoire consists of fewer than 2 million distinct CDR3 sequences, with roughly two fifths occurring once and the leading ten covering under 30%. The sequenced sample was blood. These receptors originate from a human donor in good health.

The chain employs TRBV7-9 and TRBJ1-1; D remains unclear. The CDR3 sequence is 13 residues long. Germline V lookup: CDR1 SEHNR, CDR2 FQNEAQ (reference sequence). Trimming pared 1 base from V and 8 bases from J, leaving 11 bases between. As DNA, the CDR3 is TGTGCCAGCAGCTTAGAGAGTCTACCGGAAGCTTTCTTT. This encodes CASSLESLPEAFF.

This clonotype was seen a few times. The rearrangement uses TRBV6-2 or TRBV6-3 and TRBJ2-1; the match to TRBD2 covers 9 bases. Germline assignment: CDR1 MNHEY and CDR2 SVGEGT. With 5 bases clipped from V and 4 bases from J, the junction kept 3 bases outside the gene matches. The CDR3 contains 14 residues. CDR3 bases: TGTGCCAGCAGTCGGACTAGCGAATACAATGAGCAGTTCTTC. Translation: CASSRTSEYNEQFF.